The entry below describes one TCR beta chain. Just one base apart from a much larger clone, this may be a read error. This entry belongs to a study of molecular identifiers for immune sequencing clone quantification. Naive CD8 library inputs spanned roughly 20,000 to 1,100,000 sorted cells and 10%, 30% or 50% RNA. V shed 2 bases and J shed 4 bases, with 14 bases lying between them. This CDR3 is 16 amino acids long. Germline V gene data show CDR1 as MNHNS and CDR2 as SASEGT. Generation of bulk TCR libraries relied on previously described methods and listed TCR primers. A single record per CDR3 protein comes from TCRdb applying MiXCR to the PCR reads. This sample carries hundreds of thousands of distinct CDR3 sequences, 20% to 25% of them seen once, and the ten largest clones take approximately 0.8%.

The chain is built from TRBV6-1 and TRBJ1-4; D not resolved. Input material: naive CD8+ T cells from blood, with Jurkat cell RNA spiked in. This sample's subset: FACS-sorted CD8+CD4-CCR7+CD45RA+ naive T cells. The source is a human donor in good health. Some libraries in this study had Jurkat cell RNA spiked in. The CDR3 DNA sequence: TGTGCCAGCAGTGAAAGTTGGGGAGCGGGTAATGAAAAACTGTTTTTT. The encoded protein is CASSESWGAGNEKLFF.